The source of this T cell receptor beta chain is a study of shared T cell receptors in the human thymus. Produced via immunoSEQ multiplex PCR; TCRdb's table is partial and in-frame only. The sample lists about 710,000 clones; around 87% were seen once. The ends were cut back, 4 bases at V and 2 bases at J, with 10 bases in the middle. The V gene's germline CDR1 is SGHDT and CDR2 YYEEEE. CDR3 length: 14 amino acids. The sample also formed part of further work on human thymus T cells.

Sequenced input: thymocytes. The rearrangement links TRBV5-6 to TRBJ1-5, with no clear D. This TCR came from a boy in the first two years of life with a congenital heart defect. The CDR3, as DNA: TGTGCCAGCAGCCTGGACTCCGGCAATCAGCCCCAGCATTTT. This gives the protein CASSLDSGNQPQHF. The full variable domain, its missing parts supplied by reference TRBV5-6 and TRBJ1-5, is DAGVTQSPTHLIKTRGQQVTLRCSPKSGHDTVSWYQQALGQGPQFIFQYYEEEERQRGNFPDRFSGHQFPNYSSELNVNALLLGDSALYLCASSLDSGNQPQHFGDGTRLSIL.